These T cell receptor beta chains were read from a single sample in a study of CD8+ T cells in alopecia areata. Clones were read by immunoSEQ multiplex PCR, and TCRdb kept only the in-frame ones, dropping some. Here the sample spans some 180,000 clones, approximately 49% being singletons. The sequences come from CD8+ T cells sorted from blood, collected around week 54, from a patient treated with tofacitinib. These receptors were obtained from a human donor with alopecia areata. The CDR3 runs from the conserved cysteine through the conserved F or W. Fields, in order: clone size, V gene, J gene, D gene, CDR3 DNA, CDR3 protein. A D gene is named only where the DNA matches it firmly. For some rows the clone size is stated as once, few or many, or as a class when expanded; others skip it.

>few|TRBV5-6|TRBJ1-2|TRBD1
TGTGCCAGCAGCTTATACCGACAGGGAAGGGTCGGCTATGGCTACACCTTC
CASSLYRQGRVGYGYTF
>NA|TRBV4-1|TRBJ2-2|NA
TGCGCCAGCAGCCACGTCAACACCGGGGAGCTGTTTTTT
CASSHVNTGELFF
>few|TRBV25-1|TRBJ2-7|NA
TGTGCCAGCAGTGGTCATGGAACCGAGCAGTACTTC
CASSGHGTEQYF
>few|TRBV7-9|TRBJ2-6|NA
TGTGCCAGCACCTTCGTCTCTGGGGCCAACGTCCTGACTTTC
CASTFVSGANVLTF
>NA|TRBV4-1|TRBJ1-2|NA
TGCGCCAGCAGCCAAGATGGGGACACGCTTTTTGGCTACACCTTC
CASSQDGDTLFGYTF
>NA|TRBV10-3|TRBJ2-7|NA
TGTGCCATCAATACCTCCCCCGAGGGAGAGCAGTACTTC
CAINTSPEGEQYF
>NA|TRBV5-1|TRBJ1-2|NA
TGCGCCAGCAGCTTGACGCCAAGACAGGCTACTAACTATGGCTACACCTTC
CASSLTPRQATNYGYTF
>NA|TRBV27|TRBJ1-5|NA
TGTGCCAGCAGTCTCGGGGGGAGCAATCAGCCCCAGCATTTT
CASSLGGSNQPQHF
>NA|TRBV27|TRBJ2-3|TRBD2
TGTGCCAGCAGTTTACTGAGCGGGGGCACAGATACGCAGTATTTT
CASSLLSGGTDTQYF
>NA|TRBV6-5|TRBJ2-7|NA
TGTGCCAGCAGTTCGGACAGTGCCTACGAGCAGTACTTC
CASSSDSAYEQYF
>few|TRBV27|TRBJ1-2|TRBD1
TGTGCCAGCAGTTTTTCGTCAGGGGGCCTCTATGGCTACACCTTC
CASSFSSGGLYGYTF
>NA|TRBV18|TRBJ2-1|NA
TGTGCCAGCTCGCCGGCAGGCCGGGGATACAATGAGCAGTTCTTC
CASSPAGRGYNEQFF
>NA|TRBV30|TRBJ1-1|NA
TGTGCCTGGAGTGTATGGAGGAACACTGAAGCTTTCTTT
CAWSVWRNTEAFF
>NA|TRBV6-1|TRBJ1-2|NA
TGTGCCAGCAGTGAAAACGGTGGCTACACCTTC
CASSENGGYTF
>NA|TRBV20-1|TRBJ2-1|NA
TGCAGTGCTAGAGTTGGCTATGAGCAGTTCTTC
CSARVGYEQFF
>once|TRBV9|TRBJ1-2|NA
TGTGCCAGCAGCGCCCTTGGTGGCTACACCTTC
CASSALGGYTF
>few|TRBV9|TRBJ2-3|NA
TGTGCCAGCAGCGTAGAGGGGGGGCCAGATACGCAGTATTTT
CASSVEGGPDTQYF
>NA|TRBV11-2|TRBJ2-1|NA
TGTGCCAGCAGCTTAGTCTCCTACAATGAGCAGTTCTTC
CASSLVSYNEQFF
>NA|TRBV7-9|TRBJ2-7|NA
TGTGCCAGCAGCTTTGAGAACTCCTACGAGCAGTACTTC
CASSFENSYEQYF
>NA|TRBV2|TRBJ2-7|NA
TGTGCCAGCAGTGTAGGCGGAGACTACGAGCAGTACTTC
CASSVGGDYEQYF
>NA|TRBV29-1|TRBJ2-7|TRBD1
TGCAGCGTTGCAGGGGGTCCTACGATTGCCGAGCAGTACTTC
CSVAGGPTIAEQYF
>NA|TRBV5-1|TRBJ1-4|NA
TGCGCCAGCAGCGACGGAGGGGCTAATGAAAAACTGTTTTTT
CASSDGGANEKLFF
>NA|TRBV7-6|TRBJ2-5|NA
TGTGCCAGCAGCTTAGGACACCAAGAGACCCAGTACTTC
CASSLGHQETQYF
>NA|TRBV7-2|TRBJ2-1|NA
TGTGCCAGCAGCTCCCGACTGCTTCCCTACAATGAGCAGTTCTTC
CASSSRLLPYNEQFF
>NA|TRBV25-1|TRBJ1-2|NA
TGTGCCAGCAGTGAATGGTATGGCTACACCTTC
CASSEWYGYTF
>NA|TRBV13|TRBJ2-7|NA
TGTGCCAGCAGCTTATATGGAGGGGGCCAAAGCTCCTACGAGCAGTACTTC
CASSLYGGGQSSYEQYF
>NA|TRBV7-9|TRBJ2-7|NA
TGTGCCAGCAGCTCCCCTTTTAAGGTGACAGCCTCCTACGAGCAGTACTTC
CASSSPFKVTASYEQYF
>few|TRBV9|TRBJ2-3|TRBD2
TGTGCCAGCAGCGTCCCCCGGCGGGGGGCCCCCTCAGATACGCAGTATTTT
CASSVPRRGAPSDTQYF
>NA|TRBV4-2|TRBJ2-1|NA
TGTGCCAGCAGTCTTCGGGTGTCAGACAATGAGCAGTTCTTC
CASSLRVSDNEQFF
>few|TRBV7-8|TRBJ2-1|TRBD2
TGTGCCAGCAGCCCCCATCTACGGGGGGATTCCTACAATGAGCAGTTCTTC
CASSPHLRGDSYNEQFF
>NA|TRBV4-2|TRBJ1-6|NA
TGTGCCAGCAGCCAAGTTGAACAGTCCAATTCACCCCTCCACTTT
CASSQVEQSNSPLHF
>NA|TRBV30|TRBJ1-2|NA
TGTGCCTGGGACACTGGTGGGGGCTACACCTTC
CAWDTGGGYTF
>NA|TRBV5-6|TRBJ2-7|TRBD2
TGTGCCAGCAGCTCTGGACTAGCGGGGGGCAAGAACTACGAGCAGTACTTC
CASSSGLAGGKNYEQYF
>NA|TRBV27|TRBJ2-3|NA
TGTGCCAGCAGTCCATTGACGGGCACAGATACGCAGTATTTT
CASSPLTGTDTQYF
>few|TRBV11-2|TRBJ1-6|NA
TGTGCCAGCAGCCTCCCGTCGGGGGGTAGTAATTCACCCCTCCACTTT
CASSLPSGGSNSPLHF
>NA|TRBV18|TRBJ2-3|TRBD2
TGTGCCAGCTCACCAGTAGCGGGGGGCCCGTATTTT
CASSPVAGGPYF
>NA|TRBV19|TRBJ1-5|NA
TGTGCCACCGAGGCAAGCCTTCCGGGTCAGCCCCAGCATTTT
CATEASLPGQPQHF
>NA|TRBV9|TRBJ2-7|NA
TGTGCCAGCAGCGTAGAGGACGGGGGCTACGAGCAGTACTTC
CASSVEDGGYEQYF
>NA|TRBV5-4|TRBJ2-3|TRBD2
TGTGCCAGCAGCCCCCCGGATAGCGGGCAAACAGATACGCAGTATTTT
CASSPPDSGQTDTQYF
>few|TRBV30|TRBJ2-2|NA
TGTGCCTGGAGTGTAGGAGTAGGCGGGGAGCTGTTTTTT
CAWSVGVGGELFF
>NA|TRBV25-1|TRBJ2-3|NA
TGTGCCAGCAGTGAATCGGGCGGTACAGATACGCAGTATTTT
CASSESGGTDTQYF
>NA|TRBV30|TRBJ2-3|NA
TGTGCCTGGAGTGTAGGGGGGGGATACGATACGCAGTATTTT
CAWSVGGGYDTQYF
>NA|TRBV7-9|TRBJ1-1|NA
TGTGCCAGCAGCTCCCAGGACCCGAACACTGAAGCTTTCTTT
CASSSQDPNTEAFF
>NA|TRBV30|TRBJ2-7|NA
TGTGCCTGGTCCGAGGACGTATCCTCCTCCTACGAGCAGTACTTC
CAWSEDVSSSYEQYF
>few|TRBV7-6|TRBJ1-2|TRBD1
TGTGCCAGCAGCCCAGAAGGGACAGGGTCTGGCTACACCTTC
CASSPEGTGSGYTF
>few|TRBV25-1|TRBJ1-2|NA
TGTGCCAGCAGTGAAGCAGGGTTCTATGGCTACACCTTC
CASSEAGFYGYTF
>once|TRBV5-1|TRBJ2-2|NA
TGCGCCAGCAGCTTGTATACGGGGGCGAACACCGGGGAGCTGTTTTTT
CASSLYTGANTGELFF
>NA|TRBV27|TRBJ2-1|NA
TGTGCCAGCGACCCCCGGGGGGCAGGGGACAATGAGCAGTTCTTC
CASDPRGAGDNEQFF
>NA|TRBV15|TRBJ2-7|NA
TGTGCCACCAGCAGGGTTACCGGGACACCGACCTACGAGCAGTACTTC
CATSRVTGTPTYEQYF